The T cell receptor beta chain under discussion was sequenced for a study of response to subunit inactivated influenza vaccine. Study-level points and caveats: Each seasonal flu vaccination may recruit only limited new T cells, authors suggested.

This CDR3 contains 17 residues. Germline CDR1 reads SGHTA; CDR2 reads FQGNSA. J lost 8 bases, V lost 5 bases, and 17 bases had no gene match. Each CDR3 protein is one row after TCRdb ran MiXCR on the RT-PCR reads. The profile shows about 190,000 distinct CDR3 sequences, approximately 15% of them singletons. This clonotype showed up just a few times. Its antigen remains unknown. The sequence was collected from a middle-aged man who received an inactivated influenza vaccine. The sample here was CD8+ T cells sorted from PBMCs, taken about 5 days after vaccination. This chain links TRBV7-2 with TRBJ2-4, with 8 nucleotides matching TRBD2. The CDR3 coding sequence is TGTGCCAGCAGCCCCCCCCCGGGGGGGCTTGGGGGACACATTCAGTACTTC. Protein product: CASSPPPGGLGGHIQYF.